This passage covers 8 T cell receptor beta chains from one sample sequenced in a study of blood T cell repertoires in COVID-19. The table came from immunoSEQ multiplex PCR; TCRdb's copy has only in-frame clones and leaves some out. The sample has hundreds of thousands of clones, around 87% seen once. Sequenced material: peripheral blood. The receptors were gathered from a woman aged 55-70 years with COVID-19, enrolled during active disease.

This clone has a single count. The J gene is TRBJ1-5, the V gene TRBV28, with D perhaps TRBD1 (6 bases). The V end lost 6 bases, the J end lost 9 bases, and 18 bases lay between the germline ends. This CDR3 region has 14 residues. The germline CDR1 and CDR2 sequences are MDHEN and SYDVKM. CDR3 sequence: CASRTGQWLSPQHF. The CDR3 DNA reads as TGTGCCAGCAGGACGGGACAATGGCTTTCGCCCCAGCATTTT.

This clone was seen just once. The V call is TRBV10-3, the J call TRBJ2-5; 8 positions match TRBD2. The CDR3 loop spans 13 amino acids. The germline V gene has CDR1 ENHRY and CDR2 SYGVKD. V shed 6 bases, J shed 5 bases, and the junction held 5 bases outside the gene matches. The CDR3 protein is CAIRRGVSETQYF. The CDR3 DNA follows: TGTGCCATCAGGCGGGGGGTGAGTGAGACCCAGTACTTC.

The chain links TRBV28 to TRBJ2-7; D call uncertain. Germline V gene sequence: CDR1 MDHEN, CDR2 SYDVKM. The V end was cut by 10 bases, the J end by 5 bases, with 12 bases between. This CDR3 has 11 residues. This CDR3 is CATAFIHEQYF. The CDR3, as DNA: TGTGCCACCGCGTTTATCCACGAGCAGTACTTC.

The chain couples TRBV30 to TRBJ1-5; 11 positions agree with TRBD1. The germline V gene has CDR1 GTSNPN and CDR2 SVGIG (reference sequence). The CDR3 covers 15 residues. Trimming at V came to 5 bases and at J to 5 bases, leaving 8 bases not matched to a gene. CDR3 sequence reads: CAWAVGTGGHQPQHF. The CDR3 coding sequence is TGTGCCTGGGCGGTCGGGACAGGGGGACATCAGCCCCAGCATTTT.

V and J are TRBV3-1 (or the pseudogene TRBV3-2) and TRBJ2-3, with 9 bases that match TRBD1. Unmatched junction bases numbered 5, after V lost 1 base and J lost 3 bases. Germline V gene data show CDR1 as LGHDT and CDR2 as YNNKEL (reference sequence). CDR3 length equals 16 residues. The CDR3 DNA reads as TGTGCCAGCAGCCAAGCTCCAGGACAGGGGACAGATACGCAGTATTTT. Amino acid sequence: CASSQAPGQGTDTQYF.

The chain combines TRBV24-1 with TRBJ1-5; a possible D gene is TRBD1 (6 bases). The CDR3 runs 16 residues. V lost 6 bases, J lost 1 base, and 15 bases lay in between. The germline gives CDR1 KGHDR, CDR2 SFDVKD. DNA of the CDR3: TGTGCCACCAGTCCCTCCTCCGGACAGAGCAATCAGCCCCAGCATTTT. This translates into CATSPSSGQSNQPQHF.

The gene calls are TRBV6-6 and TRBJ1-1, with TRBD1 matching 10 bases. This CDR3 spans 17 amino acids. The germline V gene has CDR1 MNHNY and CDR2 SVGAGI (reference sequence). V lost 5 bases and J lost 0; bases outside the gene matches: 9. The CDR3 DNA follows: TGTGCCAGCAGTCCCCGGGACAGGGGCCCGTTGAACACTGAAGCTTTCTTT. Amino acid sequence: CASSPRDRGPLNTEAFF.

The chain employs TRBV9 and TRBJ1-4; 8 positions agree with TRBD1. Unmatched junction bases numbered 16, after V lost 4 bases and J lost 5 bases. Germline values: CDR1 SGDLS, CDR2 YYNGEE. The CDR3 spans 18 residues. CDR3 protein: CASSPRRTGWKLNEKLFF. The CDR3 coding sequence is TGTGCCAGCAGCCCCCGCCGGACAGGGTGGAAATTGAATGAAAAACTGTTTTTT.